This passage covers 5 T cell receptor beta chains from one sample sequenced in a study of blood T cell repertoires in COVID-19. The table came from immunoSEQ multiplex PCR; TCRdb's copy has only in-frame clones and leaves some out. The sample lists fewer than 450,000 clones; about 90% were seen once. The source material was PBMCs or T cells enriched from blood (not recorded which). Receptors originate from a man between 18 and 29 years old who had recovered from COVID-19.

V is TRBV6-4 and J is TRBJ1-1, with 9 bases that match TRBD1. The CDR3 spans 17 residues. The V gene's germline CDR1 is MRHNA and CDR2 SNTAGT. V lost 2 bases to trimming and J lost 0 bases; unmatched junction nucleotides: 7. The CDR3, as DNA: TGTGCCAGCAGTGACACCACCGGGACAGGGATGAACACTGAAGCTTTCTTT. It translates to CASSDTTGTGMNTEAFF.

This clone was picked up one time. The CDR3 is CARVVSGGPCTDTQYF. The CDR3 bases are TGTGCTAGGGTTGTTAGCGGGGGGCCTTGCACAGATACGCAGTATTTT. This chain uses TRBV12-5 with TRBJ2-3; TRBD2 aligns across 10 bases. This CDR3 comprises 16 residues. Germline CDR1 and CDR2: LGHNT and FRNRAP. The V and J ends lost 9 bases and 1 base, in that order; junction bases with no gene match: 10.

This chain connects TRBV3-1 (or the pseudogene TRBV3-2) to TRBJ1-1; 7 bases match TRBD1. Germline trimming cut 4 bases from V and 6 bases from J; bases unmatched to any gene: 14. This CDR3 comprises 16 residues. Germline CDR1 reads LGHDT; CDR2 reads YNNKEL (reference sequence). CDR3 in amino acids: CASSRLDRESSSEAFF. The DNA for the CDR3 is TGTGCCAGCAGCCGCCTTGACAGGGAATCCTCGTCTGAAGCTTTCTTT.

This sequence joins TRBV7-9 and TRBJ2-5; D uncertain. Germline CDR1 and CDR2: SEHNR and FQNEAQ (reference sequence). The CDR3 is 14 amino acids. Trimming stripped 1 base from V and 5 bases from J, with 11 bases between. CDR3 protein: CASSLDGGWETQYF. Written as DNA, the CDR3 is TGTGCCAGCAGCTTAGATGGCGGTTGGGAGACCCAGTACTTC.

This clone came up once. The chain links TRBV28 to TRBJ1-3; maybe TRBD1 (5 bases). This CDR3 has 14 residues. CDR1 is MDHEN and CDR2 is SYDVKM in the germline V gene. V dropped 8 bases and J dropped 2 bases, with 13 bases sitting between them. CDR3 DNA: TGTGCCAGCGACGACAGCGTCACTGGAAACACCATATATTTT. Translated: CASDDSVTGNTIYF.